The TCR beta chain under discussion was sequenced for a study of early T cells in non-severe SARS-CoV-2 infection. Study summary: The chains were unpaired, and the sequenced material was bulk RNA from unsorted whole blood. Findings of the study overall: Anti-spike CD8 responses were favored by VDJdb matching, which missed private and CD4 specificities.

The CDR3 consists of 14 residues. With 5 bases removed from V and 3 bases from J, the gap between germline ends came to 11 bases. In germline, CDR1 is MNHEY, CDR2 SVGEGT. Individual cDNA molecules were tagged with unique molecular identifiers. MiXCR, run by TCRdb on the 5' RACE reads, gives a single entry per CDR3 protein. This table holds approximately 68,000 distinct CDR3 sequences, roughly a tenth found once. This clonotype was counted a few times. Its antigen is not identified. The sequences come from whole blood, collected at baseline. This sequence originates from an adult who was a healthcare worker with PCR-confirmed SARS-CoV-2 infection or an uninfected control (not recorded which). The rearrangement links TRBV6-2 or TRBV6-3 to TRBJ1-5; D possibly corresponds to TRBD1 (6 bases). The CDR3 nucleotides are TGTGCCAGCAGTGAGGACAGAAACAATCAGCCCCAGCATTTT. Protein: CASSEDRNNQPQHF.